The rows below give T cell receptor beta chains drawn from one sample of a study of blood T cell repertoires in COVID-19. Assay used: immunoSEQ multiplex PCR; TCRdb lists only in-frame clones, some missing. The data show around 140,000 clones, roughly 81% seen once. Sequencing was performed on peripheral blood. Receptor source: a woman aged 50 to 60 with active or convalescent COVID-19. The CDR3 runs from the conserved cysteine through the conserved F or W. Fields, in order: J gene, V gene, CDR3 protein.

j_call: TRBJ2-5
v_call: TRBV7-2
cdr3_aa: CASSLSRTTETQYF

j_call: TRBJ1-4
v_call: TRBV20-1
cdr3_aa: CSADRGKKLFF

j_call: TRBJ1-1
v_call: TRBV11-3
cdr3_aa: CASSSVGGEAFF

j_call: TRBJ1-1
v_call: TRBV11-2
cdr3_aa: CASRATLGTARGYAEAFF

j_call: TRBJ1-1
v_call: TRBV30
cdr3_aa: CAWLSRGAWGTEAFF

j_call: TRBJ2-7
v_call: TRBV5-1
cdr3_aa: CASSRTGGWYEQYF

j_call: TRBJ2-5
v_call: TRBV13
cdr3_aa: CASSSREEDEKETQYF

j_call: TRBJ1-5
v_call: TRBV12-3/TRBV12-4
cdr3_aa: CASSRNQPQHF

j_call: TRBJ1-3
v_call: TRBV2
cdr3_aa: CASLDRGWGNTIYF

j_call: TRBJ2-7
v_call: TRBV6-5
cdr3_aa: CASSYSRIYEQYF

j_call: TRBJ2-7
v_call: TRBV13
cdr3_aa: CASRHTSGRGREQYF

j_call: TRBJ1-2
v_call: TRBV5-1
cdr3_aa: CASSERQGMAGYTF

j_call: TRBJ2-1
v_call: TRBV12-3/TRBV12-4
cdr3_aa: CASSFSNEQFF

j_call: TRBJ2-2
v_call: TRBV6-5
cdr3_aa: CASSTRGGRTWELFF